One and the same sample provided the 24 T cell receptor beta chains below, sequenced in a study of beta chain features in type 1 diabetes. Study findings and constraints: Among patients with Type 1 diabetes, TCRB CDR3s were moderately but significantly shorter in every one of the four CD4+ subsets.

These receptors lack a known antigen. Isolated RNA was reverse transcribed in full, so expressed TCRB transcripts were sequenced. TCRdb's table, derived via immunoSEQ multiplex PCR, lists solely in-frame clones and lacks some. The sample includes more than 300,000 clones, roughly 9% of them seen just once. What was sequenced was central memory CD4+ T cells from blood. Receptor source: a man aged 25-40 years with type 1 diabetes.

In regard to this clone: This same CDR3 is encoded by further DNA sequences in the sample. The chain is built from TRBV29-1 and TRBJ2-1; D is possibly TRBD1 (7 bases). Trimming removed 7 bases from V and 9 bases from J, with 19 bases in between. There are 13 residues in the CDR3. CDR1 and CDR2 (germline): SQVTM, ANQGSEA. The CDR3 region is CSGVLQGGVEQFF. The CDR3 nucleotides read TGCAGCGGGGTTCTCCAGGGGGGAGTTGAGCAGTTCTTC.

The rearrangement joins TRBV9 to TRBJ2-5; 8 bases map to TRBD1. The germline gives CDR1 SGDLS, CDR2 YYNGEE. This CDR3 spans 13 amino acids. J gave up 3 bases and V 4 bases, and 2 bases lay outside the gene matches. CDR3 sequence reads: CASSQGAEETQYF. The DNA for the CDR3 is TGTGCCAGCAGCCAGGGGGCTGAAGAGACCCAGTACTTC.

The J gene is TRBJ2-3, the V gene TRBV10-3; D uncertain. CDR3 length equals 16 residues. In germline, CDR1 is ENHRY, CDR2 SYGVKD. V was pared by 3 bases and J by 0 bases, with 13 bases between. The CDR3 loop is CAISDPLKASTDTQYF. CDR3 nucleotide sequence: TGTGCCATCAGTGACCCTCTGAAGGCTAGCACAGATACGCAGTATTTT.

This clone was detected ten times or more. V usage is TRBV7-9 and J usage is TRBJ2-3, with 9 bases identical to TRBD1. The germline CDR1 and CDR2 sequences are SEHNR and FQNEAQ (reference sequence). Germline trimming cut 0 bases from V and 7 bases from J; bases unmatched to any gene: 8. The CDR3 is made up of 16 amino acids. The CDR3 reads CASSLAVGTGQYTQYF. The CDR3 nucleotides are TGTGCCAGCAGCTTAGCTGTTGGGACAGGGCAATATACGCAGTATTTT.

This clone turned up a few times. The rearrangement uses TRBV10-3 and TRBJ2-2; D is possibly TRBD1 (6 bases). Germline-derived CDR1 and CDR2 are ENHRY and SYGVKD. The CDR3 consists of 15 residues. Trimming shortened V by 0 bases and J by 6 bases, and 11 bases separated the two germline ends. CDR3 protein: CAISESGGSAGELFF. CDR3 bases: TGTGCCATCAGTGAGTCTGGGGGCTCGGCCGGGGAGCTGTTTTTT.

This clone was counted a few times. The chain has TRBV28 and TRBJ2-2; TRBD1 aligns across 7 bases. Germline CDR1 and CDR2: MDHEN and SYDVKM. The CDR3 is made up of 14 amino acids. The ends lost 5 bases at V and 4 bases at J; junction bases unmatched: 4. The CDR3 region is CASSQGVVTGELFF. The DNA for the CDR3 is TGTGCCAGCAGTCAGGGGGTTGTCACCGGGGAGCTGTTTTTT.

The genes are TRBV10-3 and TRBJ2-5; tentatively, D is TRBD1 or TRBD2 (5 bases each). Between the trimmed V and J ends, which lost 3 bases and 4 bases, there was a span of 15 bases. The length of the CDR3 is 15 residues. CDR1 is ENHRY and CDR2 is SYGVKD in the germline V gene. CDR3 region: CAISEGPRGAETQYF. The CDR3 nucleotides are TGTGCCATCAGTGAAGGGCCCCGAGGGGCAGAGACCCAGTACTTC.

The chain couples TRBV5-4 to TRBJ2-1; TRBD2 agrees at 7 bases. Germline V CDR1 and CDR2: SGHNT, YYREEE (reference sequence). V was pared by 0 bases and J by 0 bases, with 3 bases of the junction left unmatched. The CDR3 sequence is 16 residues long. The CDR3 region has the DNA TGTGCCAGCAGCTTGGGCGGGGGACTCTCCTACAATGAGCAGTTCTTC. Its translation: CASSLGGGLSYNEQFF.

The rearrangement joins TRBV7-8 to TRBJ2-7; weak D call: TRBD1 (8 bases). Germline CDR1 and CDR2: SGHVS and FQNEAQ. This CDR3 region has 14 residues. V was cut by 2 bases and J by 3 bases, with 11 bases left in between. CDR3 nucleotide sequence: TGTGCCAGCAGCTTAAGCGGGACAGGCTACGAGCAGTACTTC. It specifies CASSLSGTGYEQYF.

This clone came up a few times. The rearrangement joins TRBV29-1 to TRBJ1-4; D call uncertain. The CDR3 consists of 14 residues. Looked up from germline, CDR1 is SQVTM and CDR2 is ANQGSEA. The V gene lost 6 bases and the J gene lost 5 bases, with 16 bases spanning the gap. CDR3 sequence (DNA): TGCAGCGTCAAGGTCGGCCCTTCAAATGAAAAACTGTTTTTT. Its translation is CSVKVGPSNEKLFF.

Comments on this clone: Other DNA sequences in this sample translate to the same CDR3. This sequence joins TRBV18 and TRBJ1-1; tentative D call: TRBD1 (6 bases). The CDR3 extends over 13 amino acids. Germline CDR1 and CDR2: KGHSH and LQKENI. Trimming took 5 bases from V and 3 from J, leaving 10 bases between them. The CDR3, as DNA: TGTGCCAGCTCAACACAGGGCGACACTGAAGCTTTCTTT. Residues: CASSTQGDTEAFF.

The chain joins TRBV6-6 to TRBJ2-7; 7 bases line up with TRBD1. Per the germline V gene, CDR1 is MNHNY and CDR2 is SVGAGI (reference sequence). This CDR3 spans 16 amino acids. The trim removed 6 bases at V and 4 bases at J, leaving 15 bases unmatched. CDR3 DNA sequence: TGTGCCAGCAGAACAATACCGGGACAGAGCTTTTACGAGCAGTACTTC. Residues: CASRTIPGQSFYEQYF.

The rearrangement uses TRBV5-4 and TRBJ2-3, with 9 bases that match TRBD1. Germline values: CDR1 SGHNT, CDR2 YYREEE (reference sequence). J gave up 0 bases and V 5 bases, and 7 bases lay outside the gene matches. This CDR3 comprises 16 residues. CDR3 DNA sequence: TGTGCCAGCAGAACGCGGACAGGGGCTAGCACAGATACGCAGTATTTT. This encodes CASRTRTGASTDTQYF.

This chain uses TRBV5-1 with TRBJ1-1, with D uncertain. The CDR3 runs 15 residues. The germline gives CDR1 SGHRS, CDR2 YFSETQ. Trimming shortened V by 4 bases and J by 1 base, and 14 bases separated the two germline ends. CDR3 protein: CASSRSGPPNTEAFF. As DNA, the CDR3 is TGCGCCAGCAGCCGGAGTGGGCCTCCGAACACTGAAGCTTTCTTT.

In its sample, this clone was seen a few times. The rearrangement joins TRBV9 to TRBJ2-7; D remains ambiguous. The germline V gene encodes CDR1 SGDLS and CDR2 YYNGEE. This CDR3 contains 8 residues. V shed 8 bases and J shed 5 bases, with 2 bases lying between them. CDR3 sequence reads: CASDEQYF. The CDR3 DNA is TGTGCCAGTGACGAGCAGTACTTC.

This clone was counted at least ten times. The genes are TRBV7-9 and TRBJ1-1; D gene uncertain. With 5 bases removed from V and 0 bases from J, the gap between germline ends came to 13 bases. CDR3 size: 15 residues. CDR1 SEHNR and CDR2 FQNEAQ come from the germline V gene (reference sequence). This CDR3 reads CASSKGQDLNTEAFF. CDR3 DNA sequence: TGTGCCAGCAGCAAAGGGCAGGACTTGAACACTGAAGCTTTCTTT. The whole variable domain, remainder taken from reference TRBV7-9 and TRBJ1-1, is DTGVSQNPRHKITKRGQNVTFRCDPISEHNRLYWYRQTLGQGPEFLTYFQNEAQLEKSRLLSDRFSAERPKGSFSTLEIQRTEQGDSAMYLCASSKGQDLNTEAFFGQGTRLTVV.

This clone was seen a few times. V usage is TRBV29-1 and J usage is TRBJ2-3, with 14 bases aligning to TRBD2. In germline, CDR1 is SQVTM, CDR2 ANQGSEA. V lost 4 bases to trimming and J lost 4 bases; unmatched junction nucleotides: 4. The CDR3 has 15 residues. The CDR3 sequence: CSVGTSGGPSDTQYF. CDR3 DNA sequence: TGCAGCGTTGGGACTAGCGGGGGGCCATCAGATACGCAGTATTTT.

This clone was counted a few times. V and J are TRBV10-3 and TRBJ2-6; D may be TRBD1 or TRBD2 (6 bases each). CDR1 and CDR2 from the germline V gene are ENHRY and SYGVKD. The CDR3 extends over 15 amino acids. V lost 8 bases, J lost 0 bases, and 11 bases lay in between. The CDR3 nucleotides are TGTGCCATCGGGGGGACAAGCTCTGGGGCCAACGTCCTGACTTTC. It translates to CAIGGTSSGANVLTF.

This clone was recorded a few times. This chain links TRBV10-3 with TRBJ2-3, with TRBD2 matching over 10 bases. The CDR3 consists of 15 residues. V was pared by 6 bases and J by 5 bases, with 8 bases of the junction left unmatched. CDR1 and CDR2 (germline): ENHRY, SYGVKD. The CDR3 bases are TGTGCCATCAGACCCAGCGGGGGGGCCAGAGATACGCAGTATTTT. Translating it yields CAIRPSGGARDTQYF.

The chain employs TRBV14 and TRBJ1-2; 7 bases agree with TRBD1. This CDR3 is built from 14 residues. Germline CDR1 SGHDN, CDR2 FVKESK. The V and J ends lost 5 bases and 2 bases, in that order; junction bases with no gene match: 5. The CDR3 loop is CASSTDRNNYGYTF. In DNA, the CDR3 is TGTGCCAGCAGCACGGACAGGAACAACTATGGCTACACCTTC. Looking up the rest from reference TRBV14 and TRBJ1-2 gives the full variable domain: EAGVTQFPSHSVIEKGQTVTLRCDPISGHDNLYWYRRVMGKEIKFLLHFVKESKQDESGMPNNRFLAERTGGTYSTLKVQPAELEDSGVYFCASSTDRNNYGYTFGSGTRLTVV.

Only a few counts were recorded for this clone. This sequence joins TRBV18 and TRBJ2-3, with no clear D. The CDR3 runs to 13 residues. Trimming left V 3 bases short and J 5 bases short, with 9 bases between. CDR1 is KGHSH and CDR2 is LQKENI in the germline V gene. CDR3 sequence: CASSPDGVDTQYF. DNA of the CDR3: TGTGCCAGCTCACCGGACGGTGTAGATACGCAGTATTTT. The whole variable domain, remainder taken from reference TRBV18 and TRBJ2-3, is NAGVMQNPRHLVRRRGQEARLRCSPMKGHSHVYWYRQLPEEGLKFMVYLQKENIIDESGMPKERFSAEFPKEGPSILRIQQVVRGDSAAYFCASSPDGVDTQYFGPGTRLTVL.

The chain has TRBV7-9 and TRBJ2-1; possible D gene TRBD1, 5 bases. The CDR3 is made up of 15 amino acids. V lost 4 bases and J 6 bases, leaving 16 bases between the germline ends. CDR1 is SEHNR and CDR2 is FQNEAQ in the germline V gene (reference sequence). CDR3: CASSWSQGTGNEQFF. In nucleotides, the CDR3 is TGTGCCAGCAGCTGGAGCCAGGGTACAGGCAATGAGCAGTTCTTC.

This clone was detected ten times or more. This chain's CDR3 is CASSRTDGANVLTF. CDR3 sequence (DNA): TGTGCCAGCAGCCGCACCGATGGGGCCAACGTCCTGACTTTC. The chain couples TRBV7-2 to TRBJ2-6; D uncertain. The CDR3 has 14 residues. Germline CDR1 reads SGHTA; CDR2 reads FQGNSA. Trimming removed 5 bases from V and 3 bases from J, with 8 bases in between.

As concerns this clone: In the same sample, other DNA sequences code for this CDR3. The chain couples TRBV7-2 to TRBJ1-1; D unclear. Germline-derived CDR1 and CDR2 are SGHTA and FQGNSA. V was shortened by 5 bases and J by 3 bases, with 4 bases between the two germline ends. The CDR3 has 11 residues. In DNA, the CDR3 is TGTGCCAGCAGCCTAGACACTGAAGCTTTCTTT. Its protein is CASSLDTEAFF.